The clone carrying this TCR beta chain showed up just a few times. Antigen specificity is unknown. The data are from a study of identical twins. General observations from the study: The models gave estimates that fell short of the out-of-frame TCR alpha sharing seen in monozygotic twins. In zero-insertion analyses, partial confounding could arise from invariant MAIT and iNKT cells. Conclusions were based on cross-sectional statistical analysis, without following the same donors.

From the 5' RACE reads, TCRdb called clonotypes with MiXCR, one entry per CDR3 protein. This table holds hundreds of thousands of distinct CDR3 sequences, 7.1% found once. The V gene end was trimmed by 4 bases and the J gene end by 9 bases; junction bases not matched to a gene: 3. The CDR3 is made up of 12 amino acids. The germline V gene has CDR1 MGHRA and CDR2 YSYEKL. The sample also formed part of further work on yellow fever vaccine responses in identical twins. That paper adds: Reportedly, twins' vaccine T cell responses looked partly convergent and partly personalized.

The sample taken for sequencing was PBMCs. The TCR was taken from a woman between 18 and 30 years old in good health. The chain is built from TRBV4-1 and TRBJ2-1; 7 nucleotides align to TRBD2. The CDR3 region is CASSPLAVEQFF. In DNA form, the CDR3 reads TGCGCCAGCAGCCCCCTAGCGGTTGAGCAGTTCTTC.